A single sample gave rise to the 10 T cell receptor beta chains below, sequenced in a study of T cells after yellow fever vaccination (dated by TCRdb to the late 2010s). This specimen's treatment or condition label, interpreted: live attenuated yellow fever vaccine strain. Libraries were made using 5' RACE. Sequencing took place on an Illumina NovaSeq 6000. Through fastp at Q25 and MiXCR, TCRdb rebuilt clones from the public reads, retaining in-frame beta chains. Entries that share a CDR3 protein sequence are merged under the most common genes and DNA. The sample has approximately 330,000 distinct CDR3 sequences on record, 12% of them singletons. The top ten constitute 3.2% of the sample. Sample: CD4+ T cells sorted from PBMCs, taken 15 days after the yellow fever booster vaccination. All receptors come from a man between 18 and 29 years old who received the YFV17D yellow fever vaccine.

This clonotype was observed a few times. The chain carries TRBV21-1 and TRBJ2-5; the DNA was not compared with TRBD1, the D call given in the table. TRBV21-1 is termed a pseudogene. The CDR3 has 14 amino acids. The CDR3 here is CASSQDRLQETQYF. In nucleotides, the CDR3 is TGTGCCAGCAGCCAAGACAGGCTACAAGAGACCCAGTACTTC.

This clonotype was found many times. The V call is TRBV18, the J call TRBJ2-7; the D gene is possibly TRBD2 (5 bases). This CDR3 comprises 13 residues. The germline V and J ends were trimmed by 2 bases and 3 bases, with 8 bases remaining between them. The germline V gene encodes CDR1 KGHSH and CDR2 LQKENI. CDR3 in amino acids: CASSPARDYEQYF. The CDR3 DNA sequence: TGTGCCAGCTCACCAGCACGGGACTACGAGCAGTACTTC.

V gene TRBV6-2 or TRBV6-3 combines with J gene TRBJ2-7; 7 nucleotides match TRBD1. The CDR3 runs 14 residues. The trim removed 5 bases at V and 6 bases at J, leaving 10 bases unmatched. Germline V gene data show CDR1 as MNHEY and CDR2 as SVGEGT. This chain's CDR3 is CASSLKGARAEQYF. The CDR3, as DNA: TGTGCCAGCAGTCTTAAGGGGGCGCGAGCCGAGCAGTACTTC.

This clonotype was detected a few times. J is TRBJ2-1 and V is TRBV14, with 10 positions matching TRBD2. In germline, CDR1 is SGHDN, CDR2 FVKESK. This CDR3 has 16 amino acids. After removal of 7 bases from V and 0 bases from J, the junction contained 6 bases not matched to a gene. The CDR3 is CASTISGGNSYNEQFF. The CDR3 region has the DNA TGTGCCAGCACCATTAGCGGGGGGAACTCCTACAATGAGCAGTTCTTC.

V and J are TRBV18 and TRBJ1-4; D gene unclear. CDR3 length: 14 residues. The V and J ends lost 2 bases and 0 bases respectively, with 4 bases between them. CDR1 and CDR2 (germline): KGHSH, LQKENI. The CDR3 DNA reads TGTGCCAGCTCACCAGGGACAACTAATGAAAAACTGTTTTTT. Its protein product is CASSPGTTNEKLFF.

This clonotype showed up just a few times. The chain is built from TRBV7-3 and TRBJ2-7, with D possibly TRBD1 on 5 matching bases. CDR3 length: 14 residues. Germline values: CDR1 SGHTA, CDR2 FQGTGA. V gave up 5 bases and J gave up 1 base, with 12 bases separating them. CDR3 sequence: CASSPGAGSYEQYF. As DNA, the CDR3 is TGTGCCAGCAGCCCTGGGGCCGGATCCTACGAGCAGTACTTC.

The V gene is TRBV7-2, the J gene TRBJ2-7, with D perhaps TRBD1 (5 bases). V was trimmed by 2 bases and J by 2 bases, leaving 10 bases between them. This CDR3 is 14 amino acids long. Germline loops: CDR1 SGHTA, CDR2 FQGNSA. CDR3 DNA sequence: TGTGCCAGCAGCTTAAGACAGTACCCCTACGAGCAGTACTTC. Its protein is CASSLRQYPYEQYF.

The chain joins TRBV28 to TRBJ1-2, with D maybe TRBD1 (5 bases). V lost 8 bases and J 7 bases, leaving 11 bases between the germline ends. Germline V gives CDR1 MDHEN, CDR2 SYDVKM. The CDR3 has 11 residues. Here the CDR3 reads CASRREFGYTF. The CDR3 bases are TGTGCCAGCCGCAGGGAGTTTGGCTACACCTTC.

The V and J genes are TRBV10-3 and TRBJ1-2; perhaps TRBD1 as D (5 bases). The CDR3 is 12 amino acids. The germline gives CDR1 ENHRY, CDR2 SYGVKD. V shed 8 bases and J shed 8 bases, with 15 bases lying between them. The CDR3 bases are TGTGCCATCGGCAGAGGGGAGTTCGGCTACACCTTC. This encodes CAIGRGEFGYTF.

In this sample, this clonotype turned up a few times. The V and J genes are TRBV7-2 and TRBJ2-3; D gene unclear. This CDR3 comprises 14 residues. V gave up 5 bases and J gave up 0 bases, with 9 bases separating them. Germline V gene lookup returns CDR1 SGHTA and CDR2 FQGNSA. CDR3 coding DNA: TGTGCCAGCAGCACCGACTCTAGCACAGATACGCAGTATTTT. This gives the protein CASSTDSSTDTQYF.